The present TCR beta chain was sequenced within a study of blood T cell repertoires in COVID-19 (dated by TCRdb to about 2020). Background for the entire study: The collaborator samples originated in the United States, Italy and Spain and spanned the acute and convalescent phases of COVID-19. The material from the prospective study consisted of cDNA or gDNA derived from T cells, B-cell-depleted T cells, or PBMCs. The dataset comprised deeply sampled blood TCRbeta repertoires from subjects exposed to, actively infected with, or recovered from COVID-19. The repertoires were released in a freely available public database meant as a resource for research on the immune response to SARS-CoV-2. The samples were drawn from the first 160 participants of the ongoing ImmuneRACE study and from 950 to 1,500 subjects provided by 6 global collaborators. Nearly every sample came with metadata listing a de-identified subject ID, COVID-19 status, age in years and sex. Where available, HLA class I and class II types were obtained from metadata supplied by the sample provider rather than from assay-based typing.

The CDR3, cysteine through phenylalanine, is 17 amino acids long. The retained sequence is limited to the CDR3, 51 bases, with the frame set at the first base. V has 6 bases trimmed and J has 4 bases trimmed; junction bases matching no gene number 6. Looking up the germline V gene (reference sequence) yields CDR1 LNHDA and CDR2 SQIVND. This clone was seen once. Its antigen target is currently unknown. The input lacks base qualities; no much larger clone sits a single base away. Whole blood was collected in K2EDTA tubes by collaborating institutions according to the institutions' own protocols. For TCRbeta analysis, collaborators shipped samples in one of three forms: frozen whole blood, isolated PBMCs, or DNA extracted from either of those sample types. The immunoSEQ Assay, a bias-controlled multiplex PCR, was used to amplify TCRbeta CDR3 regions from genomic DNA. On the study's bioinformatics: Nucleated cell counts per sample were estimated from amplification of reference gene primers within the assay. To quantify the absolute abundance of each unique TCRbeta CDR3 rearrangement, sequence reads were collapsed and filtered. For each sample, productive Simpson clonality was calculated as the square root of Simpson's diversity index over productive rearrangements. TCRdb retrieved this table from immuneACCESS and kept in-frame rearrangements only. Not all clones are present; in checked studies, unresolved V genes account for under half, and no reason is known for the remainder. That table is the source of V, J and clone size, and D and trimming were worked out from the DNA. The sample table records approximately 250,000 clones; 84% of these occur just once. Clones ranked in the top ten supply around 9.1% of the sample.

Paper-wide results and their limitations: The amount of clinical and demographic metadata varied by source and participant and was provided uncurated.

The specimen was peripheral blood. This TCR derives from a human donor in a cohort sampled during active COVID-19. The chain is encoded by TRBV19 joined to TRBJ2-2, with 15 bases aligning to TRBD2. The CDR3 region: CASRKPGLAGGTGELFF. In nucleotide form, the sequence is TGTGCCAGTAGAAAACCGGGACTAGCGGGAGGCACCGGGGAGCTGTTTTTT.